This is a list of T cell receptor beta chains from one sample in a study of shared clonotypes between healthy human individuals. TCRdb keeps only in-frame clones here, not all; method: immunoSEQ multiplex PCR. Of around 990,000 clones listed, approximately 77% were seen once; the top ten hold approximately 0.9%. Sequencing input: memory CD4+ T cells from PBMCs. These receptors originate from a man younger than 30 in good health. Some clones in this sample may be carry-over from other donors' samples. Both conserved end residues are part of each CDR3. Each record gives: J gene, D gene, clone size, V gene, CDR3 DNA, CDR3 protein. The D gene is left open where the match is weak. Clone size is shown for a subset of rows, as once, few, many or a class of expanded clone.

TRBJ2-1	NA	NA	TRBV7-9	TGTGCCAGCAGCGTCCCCTTTCACGAGCAGTTCTTC	CASSVPFHEQFF
TRBJ2-5	NA	NA	TRBV10-3	TGTGCCATCAGTGAGTGGGGTACGGGTGAGACCCAGTACTTC	CAISEWGTGETQYF
TRBJ1-1	NA	NA	TRBV7-9	TGTGCCAGCAGCTTATTGGGGAGAACTGAAGCTTTCTTT	CASSLLGRTEAFF
TRBJ2-3	NA	NA	TRBV7-2	TGTGCCAGCAGCCCCTCCCCTGCGGGGTTCACAGATACGCAGTATTTT	CASSPSPAGFTDTQYF
TRBJ2-3	TRBD2	NA	TRBV5-1	TGCGCCAGCAGCTTCGGGGGACTAGCGGGAGGGAGGACAGATACGCAGTATTTT	CASSFGGLAGGRTDTQYF
TRBJ2-4	TRBD1	few	TRBV5-6	TGTGCCAGCAGCCGACAGGGCGGCAAAAACATTCAGTACTTC	CASSRQGGKNIQYF
TRBJ1-1	NA	NA	TRBV7-3	TGTGCCAGCAGCTTCGACGAGGTCACTGAAGCTTTCTTT	CASSFDEVTEAFF
TRBJ1-2	NA	NA	TRBV9	TGTGCCAGCAGCCCGCCATTAGGCCTTAACTATGGCTACACCTTC	CASSPPLGLNYGYTF
TRBJ2-7	TRBD2	NA	TRBV2	TGTGCCATCACTAGCGGGGGGATCTACGAGCAGTACTTC	CAITSGGIYEQYF
TRBJ1-2	TRBD1	NA	TRBV6-5	TGTGCCAGCAGGTCAACAGGGGGAGGCTACACCTTC	CASRSTGGGYTF
TRBJ2-3	TRBD2	NA	TRBV4-2	TGTGCCAGCAGAGTAGCGGGAGTGAAAGATACGCAGTATTTT	CASRVAGVKDTQYF
TRBJ2-3	NA	once	TRBV21-1	TGTGCCAGCAGGGCGGGGATCAGGGATACGCAGTATTTT	CASRAGIRDTQYF
TRBJ2-6	NA	NA	TRBV11-1	TGTGCCAGCAGCTTATCGCGAGGTGGGGCCAACGTCCTGACTTTC	CASSLSRGGANVLTF
TRBJ2-5	NA	NA	TRBV28	TGTGCCAGCAGTACCCCGGGGCTAGGGTTGGAGACCCAGTACTTC	CASSTPGLGLETQYF
TRBJ2-3	NA	NA	TRBV15	TGTGCCACCAGCGGACGCCTCGGTACGCAGTATTTT	CATSGRLGTQYF
TRBJ1-4	NA	few	TRBV4-3	TGCGCCAGCAGCCCGAATCAGGGCTCTGGGGAAAAACTGTTTTTT	CASSPNQGSGEKLFF
TRBJ2-2	TRBD1	NA	TRBV19	TGTGCCAGTAGCTTCCCAGGGGGTAACACCGGGGAGCTGTTTTTT	CASSFPGGNTGELFF
TRBJ2-2	NA	NA	TRBV6-6	TGTGCCAGCAGTGCCGCCGGGACAAGTAAAACCGGGGAGCTGTTTTTT	CASSAAGTSKTGELFF
TRBJ1-3	NA	NA	TRBV11-3	TGTGCCAGCAGCTTAGGGATGGCCAGCTCTGGAAACACCATATATTTT	CASSLGMASSGNTIYF
TRBJ1-5	NA	NA	TRBV4-1	TGCGCCAGCAGCCAAGATCCGACCGTGGGTCAGCCCCAGCATTTT	CASSQDPTVGQPQHF
TRBJ2-5	TRBD2	NA	TRBV29-1	TGCAGCGTTCCTCGGACTAGCGGGATCACGGAGACCCAGTACTTC	CSVPRTSGITETQYF
TRBJ2-3	TRBD2	NA	TRBV5-1	TGCGCCAGCAGCTTGGGCCTAGCGGCCTCAGATACGCAGTATTTT	CASSLGLAASDTQYF
TRBJ1-2	NA	NA	TRBV9	TGTGCCAGCAGCTATGGGCAGGCTCTGGGCCACACCTTC	CASSYGQALGHTF
TRBJ2-3	NA	NA	TRBV5-6	TGTGCCAGCAGCTTGGTTCTGTCTAGCGATACAGATACGCAGTATTTT	CASSLVLSSDTDTQYF
TRBJ1-1	TRBD1	NA	TRBV6-6	TGTGCCAGCAGGAGACAGGGAGCGACTGAAGCTTTCTTT	CASRRQGATEAFF
TRBJ2-7	NA	NA	TRBV28	TGTGCCAGCAGCCCCCGTCTCTACGAGCAGTACTTC	CASSPRLYEQYF
TRBJ2-1	TRBD2	few	TRBV7-2	TGTGCCAGCAGCCTAATGGAGATAGCGGGAGCCTACAATGAGCAGTTCTTC	CASSLMEIAGAYNEQFF
TRBJ1-5	NA	few	TRBV28	TGTGCCAGCAGTTTATGGTTCGGGGACAGCAATCAGCCCCAGCATTTT	CASSLWFGDSNQPQHF